These 5 T cell receptor beta chains share one sample of origin, sequenced in a study of T cells in Graves' hyperthyroidism and ophthalmopathy. TCR beta CDR3 regions were amplified from RNA. An initial round of RT-PCR targeting the TCR CDR3 relied on the HTBI primer set. TCRdb reprocessed the multiplex PCR reads with MiXCR, giving one entry per CDR3 protein. Among hundreds of thousands of distinct CDR3 sequences listed, approximately 13% were seen once. The sequencing input was blood. These receptors all stem from a woman between 18 and 30 years old with Graves' hyperthyroidism.

The table lists this clonotype with many counts. The gene calls are TRBV5-1 and TRBJ2-1; TRBD2 agrees at 11 bases. Germline V CDR1 and CDR2: SGHRS, YFSETQ. Trimming took 4 bases from V and 9 from J; bases not matched to a gene: 9. This CDR3 is built from 15 residues. CDR3 nucleotides: TGCGCCAGCAGCCCACTAGCGGGGGCCGAGGGTGAGCAGTTCTTC. Translation gives CASSPLAGAEGEQFF. Full variable domain (missing parts from reference TRBV5-1 and TRBJ2-1): KAGVTQTPRYLIKTRGQQVTLSCSPISGHRSVSWYQQTPGQGLQFLFEYFSETQRNKGNFPGRFSGRQFSNSRSEMNVSTLELGDSALYLCASSPLAGAEGEQFFGPGTRLTVL.

The CDR3 nucleotides read TGTGCCAGCAGCGTATCAAGCGGAGGGTACCAAGAGACCCAGTACTTC. Amino acids: CASSVSSGGYQETQYF. The chain recombines TRBV9 with TRBJ2-5; D may be TRBD2 (6 bases). The CDR3 extends over 16 amino acids. CDR1 and CDR2 (germline): SGDLS, YYNGEE. Trimming shortened V by 1 base and J by 0 bases, and 13 bases separated the two germline ends.

This clonotype was seen ten or more times. The chain combines TRBV20-1 with TRBJ1-5, with 8 bases fitting TRBD1. The CDR3 consists of 15 residues. From germline, CDR1 is DFQATT and CDR2 SNEGSKA (reference sequence). The trim removed 1 base at V and 3 bases at J, leaving 5 bases unmatched. The CDR3: CSARAGTGFNQPQHF. For the CDR3, the DNA is TGCAGTGCTAGAGCCGGGACAGGCTTCAATCAGCCCCAGCATTTT.

This clonotype was observed once. The chain employs TRBV28 and TRBJ2-7, with 13 bases matching TRBD2. Germline V gene data show CDR1 as MDHEN and CDR2 as SYDVKM. V dropped 5 bases and J dropped 3; count of bases not matched to a gene: 7. The CDR3 totals 16 residues. The CDR3 spells CASSPGTSGDFYEQYF. Here the CDR3 DNA reads TGTGCCAGCAGTCCTGGGACTAGCGGGGACTTCTACGAGCAGTACTTC.

This clonotype was observed a handful of times. The chain is built from TRBV4-3 and TRBJ1-1; perhaps TRBD1 as D (5 bases). The V and J ends lost 4 bases and 4 bases respectively, with 10 bases between them. CDR1 and CDR2 (germline): LGHNA, YSLEER. The CDR3 is 13 residues long. DNA for the CDR3: TGCGCCAGCAGCCGAGTCGGGGGCACTGAAGCTTTCTTT. Translated, it gives CASSRVGGTEAFF.